The rows below give T cell receptor beta chains drawn from one sample of a study of OX40 agonist ivuxolimab in advanced cancers. The assay was immunoSEQ multiplex PCR, and TCRdb's table has in-frame clones only and misses some. The sample consists of almost 85,000 clones, 94% of them appearing once. Sequenced material: CD4+ or CD8+ T cells sorted from blood, taken in a trial of the OX40 agonist ivuxolimab. Receptors were obtained from an adult with an advanced solid tumor such as melanoma, head and neck, liver or kidney cancer. Both conserved end residues are part of each CDR3. A D gene is named only where the DNA matches it firmly. Only some rows state a clone size, as once, few, many or a class for expanded clones.

cdr3_aa,cdr3_nt,d_call,clone_size,v_call,j_call
CSVEIGLAGHVSSYNEQFF,TGCAGCGTTGAAATTGGGCTAGCGGGCCACGTAAGCTCCTACAATGAGCAGTTCTTC,TRBD2,.,TRBV29-1,TRBJ2-1
CASSLAVMTYEQYF,TGTGCCAGCAGTCTAGCGGTGATGACCTACGAGCAGTACTTC,TRBD2,.,TRBV2,TRBJ2-7
CASSLSMGSGNEQFF,TGTGCCAGCAGTTTATCGATGGGTAGCGGCAATGAGCAGTTCTTC,.,once,TRBV27,TRBJ2-1
CASTHRDSQVYGYTF,TGTGCCAGCACACATAGGGACAGTCAGGTTTATGGCTACACCTTC,TRBD1,.,TRBV9,TRBJ1-2
CASSLVPRTGGEQYF,TGTGCCAGCAGCTTAGTCCCACGGACAGGGGGCGAGCAGTACTTC,TRBD1,.,TRBV11-3,TRBJ2-7
CASSSPRGSYNEQFF,TGTGCCAGCAGCTCTCCCCGCGGGAGCTACAATGAGCAGTTCTTC,TRBD2,.,TRBV5-4,TRBJ2-1
CASSLERSEAFF,TGTGCCAGCAGCTTAGAGCGGTCTGAAGCTTTCTTT,.,.,TRBV7-9,TRBJ1-1
CASSSPGQGNTGELFF,TGTGCCAGCAGCTCCCCGGGACAGGGTAACACCGGGGAGCTGTTTTTT,TRBD1,.,TRBV7-9,TRBJ2-2
CSVADSGSTDTQYF,TGCAGCGTCGCGGACTCTGGAAGCACAGATACGCAGTATTTT,.,.,TRBV29-1,TRBJ2-3
CASSFSWGAVNTGELFF,TGTGCCAGCAGCTTTTCTTGGGGGGCAGTGAACACCGGGGAGCTGTTTTTT,.,.,TRBV11-3,TRBJ2-2
CASSVRTGAEQYF,TGTGCCAGCAGCGTACGGACAGGGGCCGAGCAGTACTTC,TRBD1,once,TRBV7-8,TRBJ2-7
CASSPLMGTDYGYTF,TGTGCCAGCAGCCCACTAATGGGGACGGACTATGGCTACACCTTC,.,.,TRBV9,TRBJ1-2
CASSWDRGVDTQYF,TGTGCCAGCAGCTGGGACAGGGGGGTAGATACGCAGTATTTT,TRBD1,.,TRBV7-9,TRBJ2-3